This is a list of T cell receptor beta chains from one sample in a study of blood T cells in healthy people across ages. Each CDR3 protein gets one entry after TCRdb re-called the 5' RACE reads with MiXCR. Among hundreds of thousands of distinct CDR3 sequences, around 50% were seen once, and the ten largest hold approximately 13%. The sequenced sample consisted of blood. Receptors originate from a woman older than 75 in good health. Each CDR3 is given with its conserved first and last residue. Each record gives: V gene, clone size, J gene, D gene, CDR3 protein, CDR3 DNA. A D gene is named only where the DNA matches it firmly. Clone sizes are given selectively: once, few, many, or a class where the clone is expanded.

V gene: TRBV12-3/TRBV12-4; clone size: few; J gene: TRBJ2-3; D gene: TRBD2; CDR3 protein: CASSAGGHLGTQYF; CDR3 DNA: TGTGCCTCGTCGGCGGGAGGCCACCTTGGGACGCAGTATTTT
V gene: TRBV29-1; clone size: NA; J gene: TRBJ2-1; D gene: NA; CDR3 protein: CSVERRALPSNSNEQFF; CDR3 DNA: TGCAGCGTTGAGAGGAGGGCCCTCCCGTCTAATTCTAATGAGCAGTTCTTC
V gene: TRBV10-3; clone size: many; J gene: TRBJ2-1; D gene: TRBD2; CDR3 protein: CAISERAGGPYNEQFF; CDR3 DNA: TGTGCCATCAGTGAGAGAGCGGGAGGGCCTTACAATGAGCAGTTCTTC
V gene: TRBV28; clone size: many; J gene: TRBJ2-3; D gene: NA; CDR3 protein: CASRILDRNTDTQYF; CDR3 DNA: TGTGCCAGCAGAATCCTGGACAGAAACACAGATACGCAGTATTTT
V gene: TRBV18; clone size: many; J gene: TRBJ2-7; D gene: NA; CDR3 protein: CASSQRGTEYEQYF; CDR3 DNA: TGTGCCAGCTCCCAACGGGGGACAGAATACGAGCAGTACTTC
V gene: TRBV5-1; clone size: NA; J gene: TRBJ2-2; D gene: NA; CDR3 protein: CASSSTVSNTGELFF; CDR3 DNA: TGCGCCAGCAGCTCGACAGTTTCGAACACCGGGGAGCTGTTTTTT
V gene: TRBV24-1; clone size: few; J gene: TRBJ1-1; D gene: NA; CDR3 protein: CATSDAGAPPEAFF; CDR3 DNA: TGTGCCACCAGTGATGCGGGGGCACCCCCTGAAGCTTTCTTT
V gene: TRBV5-1; clone size: once; J gene: TRBJ2-2; D gene: TRBD2; CDR3 protein: CASSGTWSGGSQLFF; CDR3 DNA: TGCGCCAGCAGCGGGACTTGGAGCGGGGGGTCTCAGCTGTTTTTT
V gene: TRBV10-3; clone size: NA; J gene: TRBJ2-3; D gene: NA; CDR3 protein: CAISEVGAVWDTQYF; CDR3 DNA: TGTGCCATCAGTGAAGTGGGAGCAGTGTGGGATACGCAGTATTTT
V gene: TRBV9; clone size: NA; J gene: TRBJ2-7; D gene: TRBD1; CDR3 protein: CASSDRDRSDEQYF; CDR3 DNA: TGTGCCAGCAGCGACCGGGACAGGAGCGATGAGCAGTACTTC
V gene: TRBV12-3/TRBV12-4; clone size: NA; J gene: TRBJ1-1; D gene: NA; CDR3 protein: CASSLAGRVNTEAFF; CDR3 DNA: TGTGCCAGCAGTTTAGCGGGGAGGGTAAACACTGAAGCTTTCTTT
V gene: TRBV11-2; clone size: many; J gene: TRBJ2-1; D gene: NA; CDR3 protein: CASSLSGNEQFF; CDR3 DNA: TGTGCCAGCAGCTTATCCGGTAATGAGCAGTTCTTC
V gene: TRBV24-1; clone size: few; J gene: TRBJ2-1; D gene: TRBD2; CDR3 protein: CATSDAGTSVDEQFF; CDR3 DNA: TGTGCCACCAGTGACGCCGGGACTAGCGTTGATGAGCAGTTCTTC
V gene: TRBV12-3/TRBV12-4; clone size: NA; J gene: TRBJ1-2; D gene: NA; CDR3 protein: CASSQTRQSGYTF; CDR3 DNA: TGTGCCAGCAGCCAGACAAGGCAATCTGGCTACACCTTC
V gene: TRBV7-3; clone size: few; J gene: TRBJ2-3; D gene: TRBD1; CDR3 protein: CASSLTGPDTQYF; CDR3 DNA: TGTGCCAGCAGCCTGACAGGGCCTGATACGCAGTATTTT
V gene: TRBV30; clone size: many; J gene: TRBJ2-1; D gene: NA; CDR3 protein: CAWTVWTGAQFF; CDR3 DNA: TGTGCCTGGACCGTCTGGACGGGGGCTCAGTTCTTC